These 3 T cell receptor beta chains originate from one sample sequenced in a study of blood T cell repertoires in COVID-19. Sequencing was performed with immunoSEQ multiplex PCR; in TCRdb, only in-frame clones are kept and a portion is missing. The table lists approximately 97,000 clones, around 90% of them singletons, with 2.5% to 3.5% in the top ten. The material sequenced was peripheral blood. These receptors all come from a man in his fifties with active or convalescent COVID-19.

In its sample, this clone was seen once. The CDR3 bases are TGTGCCAGCAGCTCGGGACAGGGCCCCTACGAGCAGTACTTC. Protein: CASSSGQGPYEQYF. The chain couples TRBV7-2 to TRBJ2-7; 9 nucleotides match TRBD1. This CDR3 has 14 residues. The V gene's germline CDR1 is SGHTA and CDR2 FQGNSA. The V segment lost 4 bases and the J segment 2 bases; nucleotides outside the gene matches: 3.

This sequence joins TRBV11-2 and TRBJ1-5; 8 bases align to TRBD1. The trim removed 0 bases at V and 2 bases at J, leaving 3 bases unmatched. Germline V gene lookup returns CDR1 SGHAT and CDR2 FQNNGV. There are 16 residues in the CDR3. The CDR3 region is CASSLDMTGGNQPQHF. The CDR3 region has the DNA TGTGCCAGCAGCTTAGATATGACAGGGGGCAATCAGCCCCAGCATTTT.

The chain is built from TRBV5-1 and TRBJ2-2; 8 nucleotides agree with TRBD1. Losses at the gene ends were 5 bases for V and 2 bases for J; bases not matched to a gene: 5. This CDR3 has 15 amino acids. The germline CDR1 and CDR2 sequences are SGHRS and YFSETQ. The CDR3 spells CASSSDRVNTGELFF. The DNA of the CDR3 is TGCGCCAGCAGTTCGGACAGGGTTAACACCGGGGAGCTGTTTTTT.